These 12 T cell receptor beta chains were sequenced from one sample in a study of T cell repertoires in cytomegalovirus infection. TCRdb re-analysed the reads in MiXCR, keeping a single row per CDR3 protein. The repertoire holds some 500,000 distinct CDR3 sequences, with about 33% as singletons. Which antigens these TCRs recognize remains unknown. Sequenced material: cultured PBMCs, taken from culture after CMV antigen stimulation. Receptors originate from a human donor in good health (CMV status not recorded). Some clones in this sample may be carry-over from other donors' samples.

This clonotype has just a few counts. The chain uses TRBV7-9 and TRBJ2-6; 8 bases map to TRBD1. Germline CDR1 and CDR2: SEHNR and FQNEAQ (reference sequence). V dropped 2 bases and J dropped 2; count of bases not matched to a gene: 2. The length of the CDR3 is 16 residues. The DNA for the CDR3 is TGTGCCAGCAGCTTATTACAGGGGGCTGGGGCCAACGTCCTGACTTTC. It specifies CASSLLQGAGANVLTF.

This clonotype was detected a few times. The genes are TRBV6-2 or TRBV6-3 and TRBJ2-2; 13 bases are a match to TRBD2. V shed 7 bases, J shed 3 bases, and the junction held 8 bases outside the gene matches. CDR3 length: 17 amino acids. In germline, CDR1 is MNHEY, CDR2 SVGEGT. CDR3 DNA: TGTGCCAGCATCCCCCGACTAGCGGGAGGATACACCGGGGAGCTGTTTTTT. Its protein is CASIPRLAGGYTGELFF.

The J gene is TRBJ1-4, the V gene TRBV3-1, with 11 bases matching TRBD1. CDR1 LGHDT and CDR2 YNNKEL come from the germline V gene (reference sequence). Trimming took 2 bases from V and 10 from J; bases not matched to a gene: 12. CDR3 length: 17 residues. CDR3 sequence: CASSQPFTGTGGGKLFF. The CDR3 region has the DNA TGTGCCAGCAGCCAACCCTTTACCGGGACAGGGGGAGGAAAACTGTTTTTT.

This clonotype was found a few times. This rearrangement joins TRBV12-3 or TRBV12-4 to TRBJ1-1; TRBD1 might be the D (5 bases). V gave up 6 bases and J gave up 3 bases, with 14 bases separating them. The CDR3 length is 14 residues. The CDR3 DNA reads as TGTGCCAGCAGGCCCACGGGGGGGGACACTGAAGCTTTCTTT. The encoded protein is CASRPTGGDTEAFF.

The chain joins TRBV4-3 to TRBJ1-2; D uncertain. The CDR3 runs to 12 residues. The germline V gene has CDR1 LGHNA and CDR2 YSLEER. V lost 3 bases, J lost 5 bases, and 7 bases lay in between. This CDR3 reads CASSQENYGYTF. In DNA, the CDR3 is TGCGCCAGCAGCCAGGAAAATTATGGCTACACCTTC.

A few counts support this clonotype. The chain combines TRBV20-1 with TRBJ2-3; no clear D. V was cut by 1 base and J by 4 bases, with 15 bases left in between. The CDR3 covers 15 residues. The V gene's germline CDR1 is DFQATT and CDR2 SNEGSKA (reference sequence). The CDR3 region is CSARVDPQTPDTQYF. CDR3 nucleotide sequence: TGCAGTGCTAGAGTCGACCCTCAAACCCCAGATACGCAGTATTTT.

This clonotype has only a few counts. The CDR3 nucleotides are TGTGCCAGCAGCCGGGACGTTAACACCGGGGAGCTGTTTTTT. It is translated as CASSRDVNTGELFF. The rearrangement uses TRBV11-1 and TRBJ2-2; D tentatively reads TRBD1 or TRBD2 (5 bases each). This CDR3 spans 14 amino acids. Germline V gives CDR1 SGHAT, CDR2 FQDESV (reference sequence). Trimming removed 5 bases from V and 2 bases from J, with 9 bases in between.

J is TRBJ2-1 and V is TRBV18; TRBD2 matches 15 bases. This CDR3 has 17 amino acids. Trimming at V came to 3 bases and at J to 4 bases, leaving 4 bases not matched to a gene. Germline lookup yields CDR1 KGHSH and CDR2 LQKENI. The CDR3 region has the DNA TGTGCCAGCTCACCTGGGACTAGCGGGAGGTATTACAATGAGCAGTTCTTC. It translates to CASSPGTSGRYYNEQFF.

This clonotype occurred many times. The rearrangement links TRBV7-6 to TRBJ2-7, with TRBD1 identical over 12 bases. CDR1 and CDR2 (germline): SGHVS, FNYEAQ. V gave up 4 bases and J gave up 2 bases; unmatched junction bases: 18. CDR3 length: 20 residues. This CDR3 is CASSSSTGTGGEREAYEQYF. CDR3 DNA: TGTGCCAGCAGCTCTTCGACCGGGACAGGGGGCGAGCGGGAGGCCTACGAGCAGTACTTC.

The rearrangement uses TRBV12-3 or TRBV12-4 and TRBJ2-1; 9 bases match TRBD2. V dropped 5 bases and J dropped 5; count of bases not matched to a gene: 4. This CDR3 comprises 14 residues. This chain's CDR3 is CASSPGTSHNEQFF. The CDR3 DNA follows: TGTGCCAGCAGTCCCGGGACTAGCCACAATGAGCAGTTCTTC.

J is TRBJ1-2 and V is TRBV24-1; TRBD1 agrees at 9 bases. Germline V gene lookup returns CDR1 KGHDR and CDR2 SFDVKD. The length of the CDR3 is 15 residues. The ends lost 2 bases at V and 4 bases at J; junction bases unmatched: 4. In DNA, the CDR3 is TGTGCCACCAGTGATTCAGGGACAGGGCGCTATGGCTACACCTTC. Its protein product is CATSDSGTGRYGYTF.

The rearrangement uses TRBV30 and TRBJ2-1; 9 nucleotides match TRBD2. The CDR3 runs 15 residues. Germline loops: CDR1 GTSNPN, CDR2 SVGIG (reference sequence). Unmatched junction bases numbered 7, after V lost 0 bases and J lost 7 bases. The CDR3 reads CAWSVLGGRANEQFF. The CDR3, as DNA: TGTGCCTGGAGTGTACTGGGCGGGAGGGCTAATGAGCAGTTCTTC.